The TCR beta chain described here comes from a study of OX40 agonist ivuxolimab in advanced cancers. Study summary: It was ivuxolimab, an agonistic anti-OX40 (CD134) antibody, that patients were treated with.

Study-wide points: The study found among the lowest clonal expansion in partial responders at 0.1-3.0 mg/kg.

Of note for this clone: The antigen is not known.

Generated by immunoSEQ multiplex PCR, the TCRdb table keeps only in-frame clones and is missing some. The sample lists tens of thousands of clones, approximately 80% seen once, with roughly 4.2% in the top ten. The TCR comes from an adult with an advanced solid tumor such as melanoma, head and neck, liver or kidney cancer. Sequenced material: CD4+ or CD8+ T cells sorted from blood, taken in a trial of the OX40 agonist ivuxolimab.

The CDR3 nucleotides are TGTGCCAGCAGTGCCCCGCGGGGCAGGGAGACCCAGTACTTC. Protein sequence: CASSAPRGRETQYF. This chain uses TRBV25-1 with TRBJ2-5, with D possibly matching TRBD2 (6 bases). Germline assignment: CDR1 MGHDK and CDR2 SYGVNS. V lost 4 bases to trimming and J lost 5 bases, with 14 bases between them. There are 14 residues in the CDR3.